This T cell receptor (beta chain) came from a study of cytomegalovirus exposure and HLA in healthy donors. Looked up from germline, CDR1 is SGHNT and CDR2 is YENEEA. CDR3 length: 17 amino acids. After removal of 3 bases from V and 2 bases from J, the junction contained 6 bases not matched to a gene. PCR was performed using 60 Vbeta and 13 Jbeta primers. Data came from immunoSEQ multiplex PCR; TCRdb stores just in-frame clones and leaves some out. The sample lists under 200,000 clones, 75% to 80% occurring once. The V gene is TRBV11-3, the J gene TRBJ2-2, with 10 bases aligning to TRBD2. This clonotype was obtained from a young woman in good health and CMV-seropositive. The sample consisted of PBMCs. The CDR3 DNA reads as TGTGCCAGCAGCTTCTCCGGGACTAGCGACAACACCGGGGAGCTGTTTTTT. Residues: CASSFSGTSDNTGELFF.